The following is a T cell receptor beta chain sequence with its context. Its target is not known. The data were obtained in a study of shared clonotypes between healthy human individuals. CDR1 MDHEN and CDR2 SYDVKM come from the germline V gene. The CDR3 extends over 13 amino acids. Trimming removed 7 bases from V and 4 bases from J; junction bases left unmatched: 6. The study, taken as a whole, reports: Tissue TCR repertoires likely differ from these blood-only repertoires.

Naive CD8 cells lacked CD45RO, underwent positive selection for CCR7 and left out terminally differentiated effector memory CD45RA+ cells. Generated by immunoSEQ multiplex PCR, the TCRdb table keeps only in-frame clones and is missing some. The sample has about 2 million clones, about 95% seen once; the top ten hold around 1%. The source is a man aged 18 to 30 in good health. The chain combines TRBV28 with TRBJ1-1; 7 nucleotides match TRBD1. The sample comprised naive CD8+ T cells sorted from blood. The CDR3 DNA follows: TGTGCCAGCATAATCCGACAGGGCACTGAAGCTTTCTTT. It specifies CASIIRQGTEAFF.